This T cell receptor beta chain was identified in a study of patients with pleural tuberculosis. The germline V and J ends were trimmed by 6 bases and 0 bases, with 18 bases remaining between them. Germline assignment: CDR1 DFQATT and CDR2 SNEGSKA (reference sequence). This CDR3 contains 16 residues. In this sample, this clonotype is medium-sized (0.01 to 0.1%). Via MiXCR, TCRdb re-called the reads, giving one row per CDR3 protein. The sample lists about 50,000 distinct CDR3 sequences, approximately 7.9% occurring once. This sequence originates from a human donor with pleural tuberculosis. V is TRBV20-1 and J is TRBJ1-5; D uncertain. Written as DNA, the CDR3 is TGCAGTGCCTCACGGCAGGCAACCCATAGCAATCAGCCCCAGCATTTT. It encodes CSASRQATHSNQPQHF.